This TCR beta chain was sequenced in a study of blood T cell repertoires in COVID-19. Study-wide context: Collection of acute and convalescent COVID-19 samples took place in the United States, Italy and Spain.

J was trimmed by 5 bases and V by 6 bases; bases with no gene match: 4. CDR1 MDHEN and CDR2 SYDVKM come from the germline V gene. This CDR3 region has 13 residues. How the authors handled the data: Amplification of reference gene primers provided the estimated nucleated cell counts. The assay was immunoSEQ multiplex PCR, and TCRdb's table has in-frame clones only and misses some. From that table come the V and J calls and clone size; the DNA was used to work out D and trimming. The sample carries around 170,000 clones, 89% recorded once. The sequence derives from a young man who had recovered from COVID-19. The rearrangement links TRBV28 to TRBJ1-1; 9 nucleotides align to TRBD1. The sample taken for sequencing was peripheral blood. CDR3 in DNA: TGTGCCAGCAGAACAGGGGGCGCAACTGAAGCTTTCTTT. Translation gives CASRTGGATEAFF.